Below, one T cell receptor (beta chain) is given with its context. Some clones are missing from TCRdb's copy, which holds only in-frame ones; the method was immunoSEQ multiplex PCR. Found here are 70,000 to 95,000 clones, around 87% of them singletons; the top ten hold over 15%. The sample comes from a study of control samples from healthy donors and cancer patients. Germline V gives CDR1 ENHRY, CDR2 SYGVKD. Trimming took 3 bases from V and 5 from J, leaving 10 bases between them. This CDR3 has 13 amino acids. The rearrangement links TRBV10-3 to TRBJ1-2, with a weak D call TRBD1 (6 bases). The sequence was collected from a man over 45 in good health. Material: blood. As DNA, the CDR3 is TGTGCCATCAGTGACGGGACACCGTATGGCTACACCTTC. As protein: CAISDGTPYGYTF.